This TCR beta chain was documented in a study of beta chain features in type 1 diabetes. Whole-study findings and limits: In every one of the four CD4+ subsets, TCRB CDR3s were moderately but significantly shorter in Type 1 diabetes patients.

Germline values: CDR1 SGHDT, CDR2 YYEEEE. Trimming stripped 0 bases from V and 6 bases from J, with 4 bases between. This CDR3 region has 13 residues. Without exception, sorted populations had purity beyond 98%. In this sample, this clone turned up a few times. Its antigen is still unknown. As every portion of the isolated RNA was reverse transcribed, the sequencing read expressed TCRB transcripts. The table came from immunoSEQ multiplex PCR; TCRdb's copy has only in-frame clones and leaves some out. The sample has 600,000 to 750,000 clones, around 12% seen once; the top ten hold 0.095% to 0.15%. This clonotype originated in a man aged 25-45 years with type 1 diabetes. The chain links TRBV5-6 to TRBJ1-6; D ambiguous. The sequenced material came from naive CD4+ T cells from blood. CDR3 residues: CASSLVINSPLHF. CDR3 nucleotide sequence: TGTGCCAGCAGCTTGGTGATTAATTCACCCCTCCACTTT. The full variable domain, its missing parts supplied by reference TRBV5-6 and TRBJ1-6, is DAGVTQSPTHLIKTRGQQVTLRCSPKSGHDTVSWYQQALGQGPQFIFQYYEEEERQRGNFPDRFSGHQFPNYSSELNVNALLLGDSALYLCASSLVINSPLHFGNGTRLTVT.